These 32 T cell receptor beta chains were sequenced from one sample in a study of T-cell reconstitution after alpha-beta-depleted transplantation in children. The TCRbeta library was prepared with unique molecular identifiers. TCRdb passed the PCR reads through MiXCR, listing each CDR3 protein once. The data contain hundreds of thousands of distinct CDR3 sequences, roughly 15% of them singletons. The specimen comprised PBMCs from the stem cell graft donor, sampled from the stem cell graft. The receptors derive from a human donor who donated a stem cell graft to a child with acute myeloid leukemia.

The rearrangement joins TRBV20-1 to TRBJ2-2; possibly TRBD1 or TRBD2 for D (5 bases each). CDR1 is DFQATT, CDR2 SNEGSKA, per germline (reference sequence). V lost 0 bases and J 4 bases, leaving 12 bases between the germline ends. The CDR3 is made up of 15 amino acids. CDR3 DNA sequence: TGCAGTGCTAGAGACCTCCCGGGGCCCACCGGGGAGCTGTTTTTT. This translates into CSARDLPGPTGELFF.

The sample holds many counts of this clonotype. The chain joins TRBV20-1 to TRBJ1-5, with a possible D match to TRBD1 (5 bases). The CDR3 loop spans 14 amino acids. From germline, CDR1 is DFQATT and CDR2 SNEGSKA (reference sequence). The V end lost 3 bases, the J end lost 7 bases, and 16 bases lay between the germline ends. The CDR3 region has the DNA TGCAGTGCTAGGGGGCTCGGAAGTGGGCAGCCCCAGCATTTT. It codes for CSARGLGSGQPQHF.

In this sample, this clonotype turned up many times. This chain links TRBV29-1 with TRBJ2-1; 10 bases agree with TRBD2. The CDR3 runs 17 residues. The J segment lost 1 base and the V segment lost 7 bases, leaving 13 bases of the junction unmatched. The germline CDR1 and CDR2 sequences are SQVTM and ANQGSEA. Written as DNA, the CDR3 is TGCAGCGCCTACACCAGGACTAGCGGCGTATCCTACAATGAGCAGTTCTTC. It codes for CSAYTRTSGVSYNEQFF.

This clonotype has a count of ten or more. V gene TRBV7-2 combines with J gene TRBJ1-5; 7 bases align to TRBD1. After removal of 4 bases from V and 4 bases from J, the junction contained 4 bases not matched to a gene. Germline assignment: CDR1 SGHTA and CDR2 FQGNSA. The CDR3 is 14 amino acids. The CDR3 reads CASSYRGGNQPQHF. The CDR3 DNA reads TGTGCCAGCAGCTACAGGGGAGGGAATCAGCCCCAGCATTTT.

The chain has TRBV5-5 and TRBJ2-2; D is undetermined. The germline CDR1 and CDR2 sequences are SGHKS and YYEKEE (reference sequence). This CDR3 has 16 residues. V was cut by 1 base and J by 0 bases, with 10 bases left in between. The CDR3 coding sequence is TGTGCCAGCAGCTTGATGGGAACCGCGAACACCGGGGAGCTGTTTTTT. It translates to CASSLMGTANTGELFF.

As to this clonotype: Being one base from a much bigger clone, this may be a read error. This chain links TRBV6-1 with TRBJ1-1, with 7 positions matching TRBD1. This CDR3 contains 15 residues. Germline V gene lookup returns CDR1 MNHNS and CDR2 SASEGT. The chain's CDR3 is CASSPHRGWNAEAFF. In nucleotides, the CDR3 is TGTGCCAGCAGTCCCCACAGGGGCTGGAACGCTGAAGCTTTCTTT.

This clonotype was detected ten times or more. The chain joins TRBV12-3 or TRBV12-4 to TRBJ2-7, with 9 bases matching TRBD1. The CDR3 covers 14 residues. Unmatched junction bases numbered 8, after V lost 5 bases and J lost 6 bases. CDR3 sequence: CASSAPGQGSEQYF. DNA for the CDR3: TGTGCCAGCAGTGCTCCGGGACAGGGATCCGAGCAGTACTTC.

A few counts support this clonotype. The CDR3 nucleotides are TGTGCCAGCAGTCGCTCTCCACAGGGGGCGAACACAGATACGCAGTATTTT. Its protein is CASSRSPQGANTDTQYF. This chain connects TRBV6-1 to TRBJ2-3, with TRBD1 matching 9 bases. CDR1 MNHNS and CDR2 SASEGT come from the germline V gene. This CDR3 is built from 17 residues. Trimming took 5 bases from V and 2 from J; bases not matched to a gene: 11.

The sample holds many counts of this clonotype. The CDR3, as DNA: TGCGCCAGCAGTCACACCGTTCTAGCGGGGGTATACAATGAGCAGTTCTTC. Translating gives CASSHTVLAGVYNEQFF. V and J are TRBV5-1 and TRBJ2-1; 10 nucleotides align to TRBD2. This CDR3 is 17 amino acids long. The germline V gene encodes CDR1 SGHRS and CDR2 YFSETQ. V lost 5 bases, J lost 4 bases, and 12 bases stayed unmatched.

This clonotype was seen at least ten times. The J gene is TRBJ1-4, the V gene TRBV20-1; 9 bases match TRBD1. The CDR3 sequence is 14 residues long. Trimming cost V 4 bases and J 8 bases; bases outside gene matches: 8. Germline V gene sequence: CDR1 DFQATT, CDR2 SNEGSKA (reference sequence). CDR3 DNA sequence: TGCAGTGCTAAAGAACAGGGGGCTCGAGAAAAACTGTTTTTT. This gives the protein CSAKEQGAREKLFF.

The gene calls are TRBV5-1 and TRBJ1-1; maybe TRBD1 (5 bases). Trimming took 3 bases from V and 1 from J, leaving 13 bases between them. The length of the CDR3 is 15 residues. CDR1 is SGHRS, CDR2 YFSETQ, per germline. The CDR3 loop reads CASSWSDSPNTEAFF. The CDR3 DNA reads TGCGCCAGCAGCTGGTCAGACAGCCCGAACACTGAAGCTTTCTTT.

The chain links TRBV4-1 to TRBJ1-5; D is possibly TRBD1 (5 bases). V lost 1 base, J lost 5 bases, and 12 bases lay in between. This CDR3 comprises 15 residues. Per germline, CDR1 MGHRA and CDR2 YSYEKL. The CDR3 region has the DNA TGCGCCAGCAGCCAAGGCCCTGGGGCACATCAGCCCCAGCATTTT. It yields the protein CASSQGPGAHQPQHF.

The chain carries TRBV9 and TRBJ1-4, with a tentative D call TRBD1 (6 bases). The CDR3 contains 15 residues. Germline V CDR1 and CDR2: SGDLS, YYNGEE. The V and J ends lost 3 bases and 7 bases respectively, with 16 bases between them. CDR3 nucleotides: TGTGCCAGCAGCGCCTCTGGGCAGGGGTCTGAAAAACTGTTTTTT. This translates into CASSASGQGSEKLFF.

The V gene is TRBV11-2, the J gene TRBJ2-7, with 7 bases aligning to TRBD1. Germline trimming cut 3 bases from V and 5 bases from J; bases unmatched to any gene: 7. This CDR3 contains 14 residues. The V gene's germline CDR1 is SGHAT and CDR2 FQNNGV. This CDR3 reads CASSFDRVVNEQYF. In nucleotides, the CDR3 is TGTGCCAGCAGCTTTGACAGGGTCGTGAACGAGCAGTACTTC.

This clonotype occurred many times. The chain recombines TRBV10-3 with TRBJ2-7; D uncertain. The CDR3 totals 12 residues. Trimming cost V 5 bases and J 3 bases, with 8 bases left between them. The germline CDR1 and CDR2 sequences are ENHRY and SYGVKD. The CDR3 is CAISTDGYEQYF. The CDR3 DNA sequence: TGTGCCATCAGTACGGACGGCTACGAGCAGTACTTC.

This clonotype was counted many times. The J gene is TRBJ2-1, the V gene TRBV20-1; 8 bases align to TRBD2. Germline loops: CDR1 DFQATT, CDR2 SNEGSKA (reference sequence). The CDR3 has 13 amino acids. Trimming at V came to 4 bases and at J to 2 bases, leaving 1 base not matched to a gene. CDR3 DNA sequence: TGCAGTGCTATGCGGGGGGCCTACAATGAGCAGTTCTTC. Its translation is CSAMRGAYNEQFF.

This clonotype came up many times. The chain combines TRBV20-1 with TRBJ1-6, with D maybe TRBD1 (6 bases). V was pared by 3 bases and J by 7 bases, with 10 bases between. Germline CDR1 is DFQATT and CDR2 is SNEGSKA (reference sequence). There are 13 residues in the CDR3. CDR3 nucleotides: TGCAGTGCTAGTAGACAGGCAAATTCACCCCTCCACTTT. Its protein is CSASRQANSPLHF.

Turning to this clonotype: In this CDR3 the conserved last residue, phenylalanine or tryptophan, is missing, so a read error is likely. V is TRBV10-3 and J is TRBJ2-2, with TRBD2 matching 13 bases. Germline assignment: CDR1 ENHRY and CDR2 SYGVKD. J lost 0 bases, V lost 6 bases, and 4 bases had no gene match. The CDR3 totals 17 residues. This chain's CDR3 is CAIRTSGGNANTGELFY. The CDR3 region has the DNA TGTGCCATCAGGACTAGCGGGGGGAACGCGAACACCGGGGAGCTGTTTTAT.

Many counts were recorded for this clonotype. V usage is TRBV20-1 and J usage is TRBJ1-6; TRBD1 aligns across 7 bases. Per germline, CDR1 DFQATT and CDR2 SNEGSKA (reference sequence). The CDR3 runs to 14 residues. Losses at the gene ends were 5 bases for V and 7 bases for J; bases not matched to a gene: 8. The CDR3 loop is CSAGAGTENSPLHF. DNA of the CDR3: TGCAGTGCTGGGGCGGGGACAGAGAATTCACCCCTCCACTTT.

The chain uses TRBV18 and TRBJ2-3; D is ambiguous. The CDR3 consists of 16 residues. V was clipped by 1 base and J by 0 bases, with 11 bases between them. Germline-derived CDR1 and CDR2 are KGHSH and LQKENI. The DNA of the CDR3 is TGTGCCAGCTCACCACTGACCGGTCCTAGCACAGATACGCAGTATTTT. Its protein is CASSPLTGPSTDTQYF. The whole variable domain, remainder taken from reference TRBV18 and TRBJ2-3, is NAGVMQNPRHLVRRRGQEARLRCSPMKGHSHVYWYRQLPEEGLKFMVYLQKENIIDESGMPKERFSAEFPKEGPSILRIQQVVRGDSAAYFCASSPLTGPSTDTQYFGPGTRLTVL.

This sequence joins TRBV2 and TRBJ1-5; unclear D gene. V lost 6 bases, J lost 5 bases, and 17 bases lay in between. The CDR3 sequence is 15 residues long. CDR1 is SNHLY, CDR2 FYNNEI, per germline. CDR3 bases: TGTGCCAGCAGCGGTTGGGAAGGGAGGGATCAGCCCCAGCATTTT. Protein sequence: CASSGWEGRDQPQHF.

To note about this clonotype: Since no conserved phenylalanine or tryptophan closes the CDR3, a read error is the likely cause. V and J are TRBV25-1 and TRBJ2-1; the D gene could be TRBD1 or TRBD2 (5 bases each). CDR1 MGHDK and CDR2 SYGVNS come from the germline V gene. V gave up 3 bases and J gave up 3 bases, with 9 bases separating them. The CDR3 spans 14 residues. CDR3 amino acids: CASSEGESYNEQFV. In DNA, the CDR3 is TGTGCCAGCAGTGAGGGGGAAAGCTACAATGAGCAGTTCGTC.

This clonotype has a count of ten or more. The chain combines TRBV29-1 with TRBJ1-1; D unclear. Germline lookup yields CDR1 SQVTM and CDR2 ANQGSEA. The CDR3 covers 12 residues. Trimming stripped 6 bases from V and 1 base from J, with 9 bases between. CDR3: CSVSDGNTEAFF. CDR3 bases: TGCAGCGTATCTGACGGGAACACTGAAGCTTTCTTT.

This chain joins TRBV13 and TRBJ2-3, with TRBD1 matching 10 bases. The CDR3 covers 16 residues. Trimming cost V 5 bases and J 2 bases; bases outside gene matches: 7. Per germline, CDR1 PRHDT and CDR2 FYEKMQ (reference sequence). In DNA, the CDR3 is TGTGCCAGCAGCCCCCGGGACAGGGGTTCCACAGATACGCAGTATTTT. Residues: CASSPRDRGSTDTQYF.

The chain carries TRBV7-9 and TRBJ1-2, with 9 positions matching TRBD1. CDR1 is SEHNR and CDR2 is FQNEAQ in the germline V gene (reference sequence). CDR3 size: 13 residues. With V trimmed by 5 bases and J by 8 bases, 6 bases remained unmatched. Here the CDR3 reads CASSIQGAGGYTF. CDR3 nucleotides: TGTGCCAGCAGCATACAGGGGGCGGGAGGCTACACCTTC.

CDR3 nucleotide sequence: TGTGCCAGCAGTTTACGGGCCGCGTCCAATGAGCAGTTCTTC. It yields the protein CASSLRAASNEQFF. The V and J genes are TRBV27 and TRBJ2-1, with no clear D. Trimming took off 2 bases at V and 6 bases at J, with 11 bases between the two ends. Per the germline V gene, CDR1 is MNHEY and CDR2 is SMNVEV (reference sequence). The CDR3 totals 14 residues.

In its sample, this clonotype was seen many times. The chain carries TRBV20-1 and TRBJ2-5, with D unresolved. The CDR3 loop spans 11 amino acids. The germline CDR1 and CDR2 sequences are DFQATT and SNEGSKA (reference sequence). V lost 7 bases, J lost 2 bases, and 8 bases lay in between. The CDR3 bases are TGCAGTGGGCGGAAACAAGAGACCCAGTACTTC. As protein: CSGRKQETQYF.

The chain recombines TRBV11-1 with TRBJ1-1, with D tentatively TRBD1 (5 bases). The CDR3 is 16 amino acids. Between the trimmed V and J ends, which lost 6 bases and 6 bases, there was a span of 23 bases. Germline CDR1 SGHAT, CDR2 FQDESV (reference sequence). This CDR3 reads CASRPGDDTKTPEAFF. The CDR3 coding sequence is TGTGCCAGCAGGCCTGGGGACGACACTAAGACCCCTGAAGCTTTCTTT. Full variable domain (missing parts from reference TRBV11-1 and TRBJ1-1): EAEVAQSPRYKITEKSQAVAFWCDPISGHATLYWYRQILGQGPELLVQFQDESVVDDSQLPKDRFSAERLKGVDSTLKIQPAELGDSAMYLCASRPGDDTKTPEAFFGQGTRLTVV.

V and J are TRBV10-1 and TRBJ1-5; D remains ambiguous. Trimming took off 10 bases at V and 14 bases at J, with 18 bases between the two ends. Germline V lookup: CDR1 WNHNN, CDR2 SYGVQD (reference sequence). CDR3 length: 11 residues. CDR3 sequence: CATPPWTAEHF. The CDR3 bases are TGCGCCACCCCTCCATGGACTGCCGAGCATTTT.

The chain recombines TRBV10-3 with TRBJ2-3; 12 nucleotides match TRBD2. The germline V gene has CDR1 ENHRY and CDR2 SYGVKD. The J segment lost 2 bases and the V segment lost 0 bases, leaving 6 bases of the junction unmatched. This CDR3 has 18 amino acids. The CDR3 region has the DNA TGTGCCATCAGTGAGTCAGGACTAGCGGGGTCCCCCACAGATACGCAGTATTTT. This encodes CAISESGLAGSPTDTQYF.

In its sample, this clonotype was seen many times. The chain uses TRBV9 and TRBJ1-5; a possible D gene is TRBD1 (5 bases). Germline V CDR1 and CDR2: SGDLS, YYNGEE. V lost 0 bases, J lost 3 bases, and 10 bases lay in between. This CDR3 spans 15 amino acids. CDR3 in DNA: TGTGCCAGCAGCGTAGATGGGGGGTCCAATCAGCCCCAGCATTTT. Translated, it gives CASSVDGGSNQPQHF.

Regarding this clonotype: This may be a read error: a much more frequent sequence differs by one nucleotide. The rearrangement links TRBV9 to TRBJ2-1; perhaps TRBD2 as D (6 bases). CDR3 length: 15 residues. From germline, CDR1 is SGDLS and CDR2 YYNGEE. The ends were cut back, 0 bases at V and 6 bases at J, with 13 bases in the middle. CDR3: CASSVGTTGSNEQFF. The DNA of the CDR3 is TGTGCCAGCAGCGTAGGGACTACCGGGAGCAATGAGCAGTTCTTC.